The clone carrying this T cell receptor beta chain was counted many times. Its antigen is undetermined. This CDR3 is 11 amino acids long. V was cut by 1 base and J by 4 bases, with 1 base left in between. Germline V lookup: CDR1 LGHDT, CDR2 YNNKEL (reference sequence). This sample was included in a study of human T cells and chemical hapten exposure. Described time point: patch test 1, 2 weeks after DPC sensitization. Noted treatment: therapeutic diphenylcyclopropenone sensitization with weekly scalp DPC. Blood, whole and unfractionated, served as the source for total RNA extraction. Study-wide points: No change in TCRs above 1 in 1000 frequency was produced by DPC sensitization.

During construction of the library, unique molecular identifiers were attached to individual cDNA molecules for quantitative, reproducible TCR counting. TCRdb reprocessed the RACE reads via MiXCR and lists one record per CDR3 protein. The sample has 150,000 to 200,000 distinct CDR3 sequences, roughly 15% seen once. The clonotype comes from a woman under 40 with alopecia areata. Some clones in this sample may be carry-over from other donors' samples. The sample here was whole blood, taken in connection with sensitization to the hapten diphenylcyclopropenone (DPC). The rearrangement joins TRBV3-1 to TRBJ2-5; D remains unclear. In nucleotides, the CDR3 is TGTGCCAGCAGCCAAGGAGAGACCCAGTACTTC. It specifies CASSQGETQYF.